This T cell receptor beta chain derives from a study of T cells of healthy individuals. This CDR3 region has 13 residues. The germline V and J ends were trimmed by 8 bases and 3 bases, with 11 bases remaining between them. Germline V lookup: CDR1 MNHEY, CDR2 SVGAGI. Using its own MiXCR run on the 5' RACE reads, TCRdb lists one record per CDR3 protein. The table has some 100,000 distinct CDR3 sequences, around 17% seen once; the top ten hold 6.2%. The chain has TRBV6-5 and TRBJ1-5; D remains unclear. The sequence derives from a human donor in good health. The CDR3 nucleotides read TGTGCCAGCCAACGGGGTAACAATCAGCCCCAGCATTTT. Translating it yields CASQRGNNQPQHF.